One and the same sample provided the 26 T cell receptor beta chains below, sequenced in a study of cytomegalovirus exposure and HLA in healthy donors. Primers for the PCR totalled 60 Vbeta and 13 Jbeta. The method was immunoSEQ multiplex PCR; TCRdb's version includes in-frame clones alone and lacks a portion of them. The sample lists some 130,000 clones, around 77% occurring once. The sequenced sample was PBMCs. Receptors originate from a male donor in good health and CMV-seropositive.

This clone was seen just once. V is TRBV9 and J is TRBJ2-1; TRBD1 matches at 9 bases. This CDR3 has 15 residues. Germline lookup yields CDR1 SGDLS and CDR2 YYNGEE. Losses at the gene ends were 3 bases for V and 6 bases for J; bases not matched to a gene: 7. The CDR3 reads CASSARDRERNEQFF. The CDR3 bases are TGTGCCAGCAGCGCCAGGGACAGGGAACGCAATGAGCAGTTCTTC. Together with reference TRBV9 and TRBJ2-1, the CDR3 gives the full variable domain: DSGVTQTPKHLITATGQRVTLRCSPRSGDLSVYWYQQSLDQGLQFLIQYYNGEERAKGNILERFSAQQFPDLHSELNLSSLELGDSALYFCASSARDRERNEQFFGPGTRLTVL.

The chain joins TRBV29-1 to TRBJ1-1; TRBD1 matches 7 bases. Germline V gene sequence: CDR1 SQVTM, CDR2 ANQGSEA. CDR3 length: 15 amino acids. J lost 3 bases, V lost 4 bases, and 11 bases had no gene match. The CDR3 DNA reads TGCAGCGTTGCAGGGGGTTGGGGCGGGGACACTGAAGCTTTCTTT. Translating gives CSVAGGWGGDTEAFF.

The chain combines TRBV6-5 with TRBJ1-2, with D hard to call. This CDR3 contains 15 residues. CDR1 and CDR2 (germline): MNHEY, SVGAGI. Trimming stripped 6 bases from V and 0 bases from J, with 14 bases between. The CDR3 sequence: CASRHRAGSNYGYTF. DNA of the CDR3: TGTGCCAGCAGGCATAGGGCGGGCTCTAACTATGGCTACACCTTC.

The chain has TRBV21-1 and TRBJ1-1; the tabulated D call, TRBD1, remains unverified against the DNA. TRBV21-1 is a pseudogene. The CDR3 loop spans 16 amino acids. The CDR3 here is CASSKKGGDREPLAFF. CDR3 DNA sequence: TGTGCCAGCAGCAAAAAAGGGGGGGACAGGGAACCTTTGGCTTTCTTT.

The genes are TRBV5-1 and TRBJ2-1; 10 bases are a match to TRBD2. Germline loops: CDR1 SGHRS, CDR2 YFSETQ. The CDR3 length is 16 residues. V was clipped by 0 bases and J by 3 bases; unmatched bases: 3. The DNA for the CDR3 is TGCGCCAGCAGCTTGGGCGGACTAGCGGTCTACAATGAGCAGTTCTTC. Translating gives CASSLGGLAVYNEQFF.

This sequence joins TRBV9 and TRBJ1-2, with D perhaps TRBD1 (6 bases). The V gene's germline CDR1 is SGDLS and CDR2 YYNGEE. This CDR3 has 15 amino acids. V shed 0 bases and J shed 0 bases, with 9 bases lying between them. This CDR3 reads CASSVGQVANYGYTF. Written as DNA, the CDR3 is TGTGCCAGCAGCGTAGGACAGGTAGCTAACTATGGCTACACCTTC.

As for this clone: Germline is not matched at one junction end, which may reflect a read error. The CDR3 region has the DNA TGTGCCAGCAGTTTAGCGGGAGGTTACAATGAGCAGTTCTTC. It is translated as CASSLAGGYNEQFF. The chain links TRBV11-1 to TRBJ2-1; 10 nucleotides align to TRBD2. The germline CDR1 and CDR2 sequences are SGHAT and FQDESV (reference sequence). CDR3 length: 14 residues. The full variable domain, rest sourced from reference TRBV11-1 and TRBJ2-1, is EAEVAQSPRYKITEKSQAVAFWCDPISGHATLYWYRQILGQGPELLVQFQDESVVDDSQLPKDRFSAERLKGVDSTLKIQPAELGDSAMYLCASSLAGGYNEQFFGPGTRLTVL.

The genes are TRBV6-1 and TRBJ1-4, with a tentative D call TRBD1 (5 bases). Judging by the DNA end, TRBJ2-2 fits better; the J call may be wrong. This CDR3 has 14 residues. Germline CDR1 and CDR2: MNHNS and SASEGT. The CDR3 DNA reads TGTGCCAGCAGTGAATATTTTTCAGGGATGGAGCTGTTTTTT. It yields the protein CASSEYFSGMELFF.

The rearrangement links TRBV10-3 to TRBJ1-5; D is uncertain. The V gene's germline CDR1 is ENHRY and CDR2 SYGVKD. This CDR3 contains 13 residues. With 4 bases removed from V and 4 bases from J, the gap between germline ends came to 8 bases. The CDR3 coding sequence is TGTGCCATCAGTGGCGACAATAATCAGCCCCAGCATTTT. Its protein product is CAISGDNNQPQHF.

This chain joins TRBV27 and TRBJ1-5; TRBD1 might be the D (5 bases). Between the trimmed V and J ends, which lost 2 bases and 5 bases, there was a span of 13 bases. The CDR3 has 15 amino acids. CDR1 and CDR2 from the germline V gene are MNHEY and SMNVEV (reference sequence). CDR3 DNA: TGTGCCAGCAGTTTAGGGGGGAGGATGGATCAGCCCCAGCATTTT. It yields the protein CASSLGGRMDQPQHF.

The gene calls are TRBV7-9 and TRBJ2-7; D not resolved. The CDR3 length is 14 residues. Germline CDR1 is SEHNR and CDR2 is FQNEAQ (reference sequence). V lost 1 base and J lost 7, with 14 bases in between. CDR3 in DNA: TGTGCCAGCAGCTTAGAGACCGCTATGAGGGAGCAGTACTTC. Encoded protein: CASSLETAMREQYF.

Note on this clone: Other DNA variants within this sample encode the same CDR3. CDR3 sequence (DNA): TGCGCCAGCAGCTTGGCCGGGGGAGAAGAGACCCAGTACTTC. Its translation: CASSLAGGEETQYF. The rearrangement joins TRBV5-1 to TRBJ2-5, with D maybe TRBD2 (6 bases). From germline, CDR1 is SGHRS and CDR2 YFSETQ. Trimming removed 0 bases from V and 3 bases from J, with 9 bases in between. The CDR3 has 14 residues. Full variable domain (remainder filled in from reference TRBV5-1 and TRBJ2-5): KAGVTQTPRYLIKTRGQQVTLSCSPISGHRSVSWYQQTPGQGLQFLFEYFSETQRNKGNFPGRFSGRQFSNSRSEMNVSTLELGDSALYLCASSLAGGEETQYFGPGTRLLVL.

This sequence joins TRBV2 and TRBJ1-4; 7 bases match TRBD1. The germline V gene encodes CDR1 SNHLY and CDR2 FYNNEI. The CDR3 is 14 residues long. With 6 bases clipped from V and 10 bases from J, the junction kept 11 bases outside the gene matches. Written as DNA, the CDR3 is TGTGCCAGCAGATACGACAGGGCCATCGGAAAACTGTTTTTT. Protein product: CASRYDRAIGKLFF.

The chain couples TRBV6-1 to TRBJ2-7; TRBD2 aligns across 10 bases. The V gene's germline CDR1 is MNHNS and CDR2 SASEGT. The V gene end was trimmed by 3 bases and the J gene end by 3 bases; junction bases not matched to a gene: 2. There are 14 residues in the CDR3. The CDR3 nucleotides are TGTGCCAGCAGTGATCCTAGCGGGAGCTACGAGCAGTACTTC. This codes for CASSDPSGSYEQYF.

This sequence joins TRBV6-1 and TRBJ1-3; perhaps TRBD1 as D (5 bases). The V end was cut by 2 bases, the J end by 1 base, with 9 bases between. The V gene's germline CDR1 is MNHNS and CDR2 SASEGT. The CDR3 sequence is 15 residues long. The DNA of the CDR3 is TGTGCCAGCAGTGAATACGCAGGGTCTGGAAACACCATATATTTT. As protein: CASSEYAGSGNTIYF.

V usage is TRBV7-6 and J usage is TRBJ2-3; D ambiguous. V dropped 4 bases and J dropped 2 bases, with 4 bases sitting between them. CDR1 is SGHVS, CDR2 FNYEAQ, per germline. This CDR3 comprises 12 residues. As DNA, the CDR3 is TGTGCCAGCAGCTCCTTCACAGATACGCAGTATTTT. Translating gives CASSSFTDTQYF.

This clone was observed a single time. CDR3 in amino acids: CAISERDSSTGELFF. The CDR3 coding sequence is TGTGCCATCAGTGAACGGGATAGCAGCACCGGGGAGCTGTTTTTT. This chain connects TRBV10-3 to TRBJ2-2; tentative D call: TRBD2 (5 bases). CDR3 length: 15 residues. V gave up 3 bases and J gave up 4 bases, with 12 bases separating them. The germline V gene has CDR1 ENHRY and CDR2 SYGVKD.

The sample holds a few counts of this clone. This chain links TRBV29-1 with TRBJ2-7, with 8 bases matching TRBD1. Trimming cost V 6 bases and J 0 bases; bases outside gene matches: 4. Per germline, CDR1 SQVTM and CDR2 ANQGSEA. The CDR3 is made up of 13 amino acids. The CDR3 DNA reads TGCAGCGTCCTGACAGGGGTCTCCTACGAGCAGTACTTC. This encodes CSVLTGVSYEQYF.

This rearrangement joins TRBV6-5 to TRBJ1-1, with 8 bases fitting TRBD1. Trimming removed 2 bases from V and 1 base from J; junction bases left unmatched: 0. CDR3 length equals 14 residues. Germline V lookup: CDR1 MNHEY, CDR2 SVGAGI. The CDR3 DNA sequence: TGTGCCAGCAGTTACGGGACAGGGAACACTGAAGCTTTCTTT. It specifies CASSYGTGNTEAFF.

The chain recombines TRBV5-6 with TRBJ1-3; TRBD1 is a possible D gene (5 bases). The CDR3 sequence is 13 residues long. Germline V gene lookup returns CDR1 SGHDT and CDR2 YYEEEE. V was pared by 9 bases and J by 2 bases, with 12 bases between. The CDR3 nucleotides read TGTGCCACCCGGGGGGTTACTGGAAACACCATATATTTT. This sequence encodes CATRGVTGNTIYF.

V usage is TRBV6-5 and J usage is TRBJ1-2; D possibly corresponds to TRBD1 (6 bases). This CDR3 has 13 residues. Germline V gene data show CDR1 as MNHEY and CDR2 as SVGAGI. V lost 2 bases to trimming and J lost 6 bases, with 10 bases between them. CDR3 bases: TGTGCCAGCAGTTACAGGGGGTCGCATGGCTACACCTTC. Translation: CASSYRGSHGYTF.

This clone was counted once. The genes are TRBV13 and TRBJ2-2; a possible D gene is TRBD2 (5 bases). Trimming removed 4 bases from V and 2 bases from J, with 11 bases in between. Germline V CDR1 and CDR2: PRHDT, FYEKMQ (reference sequence). The CDR3 runs 15 residues. The chain's CDR3 is CASSSLGLNTGELFF. DNA of the CDR3: TGTGCCAGCAGCTCCTTAGGACTTAACACCGGGGAGCTGTTTTTT.

This clone showed up just a few times. The CDR3 DNA is TGTGCCAGCAGTGAGCTAGTATCGAACACCGGGGAGCTGTTTTTT. Translation gives CASSELVSNTGELFF. The chain carries TRBV2 and TRBJ2-2, with D unresolved. V dropped 3 bases and J dropped 0 bases, with 8 bases sitting between them. This CDR3 region has 15 residues. The germline CDR1 and CDR2 sequences are SNHLY and FYNNEI.

The chain joins TRBV7-9 to TRBJ2-7, with TRBD1 matching over 9 bases. Germline trimming cut 5 bases from V and 3 bases from J; bases unmatched to any gene: 5. Germline loops: CDR1 SEHNR, CDR2 FQNEAQ (reference sequence). The CDR3 is 14 residues long. This CDR3 is CASSQGGQGYEQYF. The CDR3 coding sequence is TGTGCCAGCAGCCAGGGGGGACAGGGCTACGAGCAGTACTTC.

This clone has a handful of counts. The rearrangement links TRBV14 to TRBJ1-6, with D possibly matching TRBD1 (5 bases). This CDR3 has 15 residues. Germline CDR1 SGHDN, CDR2 FVKESK. V gave up 0 bases and J gave up 8 bases, with 11 bases separating them. CDR3 in DNA: TGTGCCAGCAGCCAAGATCCAGCAGGGCATTCACCCCTCCACTTT. Translated: CASSQDPAGHSPLHF.

This clone was seen a handful of times. This chain connects TRBV27 to TRBJ1-2; TRBD1 agrees at 7 bases. The V segment lost 3 bases and the J segment 3 bases; nucleotides outside the gene matches: 1. Germline assignment: CDR1 MNHEY and CDR2 SMNVEV (reference sequence). The CDR3 is 13 residues long. The CDR3 loop reads CASSFQGDYGYTF. CDR3 sequence (DNA): TGTGCCAGCAGTTTTCAGGGGGACTATGGCTACACCTTC.